What follows are 8 T cell receptor beta chains derived from one specimen sequenced in a study of control samples from healthy donors and cancer patients. The protocol was immunoSEQ multiplex PCR, while the TCRdb copy is restricted to in-frame clones and leaves out a portion. This table holds about 75,000 clones, roughly 94% found once. The sequenced sample consisted of blood. These receptor sequences come from a woman between 40 and 55 years old in good health.

The chain joins TRBV10-2 to TRBJ1-2; D is ambiguous. The CDR3 runs to 14 residues. The V gene lost 0 bases and the J gene lost 8 bases, with 13 bases spanning the gap. The germline V gene encodes CDR1 WSHSY and CDR2 SAAADI. CDR3 nucleotides: TGCGCCAGCAGTGAGTCACCGCCGCGGCGAGGCTACACCTTC. Translation: CASSESPPRRGYTF.

The rearrangement links TRBV7-7 to TRBJ2-2, with TRBD2 identical over 11 bases. This CDR3 has 15 residues. Unmatched junction bases numbered 3, after V lost 5 bases and J lost 4 bases. The germline gives CDR1 SSHAT, CDR2 FNYEAQ (reference sequence). CDR3 sequence (DNA): TGTGCCAGCAGCACTAGCGGGAGAGGCACCGGGGAGCTGTTTTTT. This gives the protein CASSTSGRGTGELFF.

In regard to this clone: This sample includes further DNA sequences coding for the same CDR3. J is TRBJ2-1 and V is TRBV4-1; the D is unclear. The CDR3 contains 12 residues. Germline V gene sequence: CDR1 MGHRA, CDR2 YSYEKL. V gave up 1 base and J gave up 7 bases, with 5 bases separating them. The CDR3 loop reads CASSQGVNEQFF. The CDR3 region has the DNA TGCGCCAGCAGCCAAGGGGTTAATGAGCAGTTCTTC.

The chain carries TRBV9 and TRBJ1-2; D is uncertain. This CDR3 is 15 amino acids long. V was pared by 0 bases and J by 2 bases, with 11 bases between. CDR1 SGDLS and CDR2 YYNGEE come from the germline V gene. CDR3 loop: CASSVAVYLNYGYTF. The CDR3 nucleotides are TGTGCCAGCAGCGTAGCAGTTTACCTCAACTATGGCTACACCTTC. The full variable domain, its missing parts supplied by reference TRBV9 and TRBJ1-2, is DSGVTQTPKHLITATGQRVTLRCSPRSGDLSVYWYQQSLDQGLQFLIQYYNGEERAKGNILERFSAQQFPDLHSELNLSSLELGDSALYFCASSVAVYLNYGYTFGSGTRLTVV.

This clone was recorded a few times. Here the CDR3 DNA reads TGTGCCAGCAGCTTGACACACGAGCAGTACTTC. Its protein is CASSLTHEQYF. J is TRBJ2-7 and V is TRBV7-9; no firm D call. The CDR3 runs 11 residues. The germline V gene encodes CDR1 SEHNR and CDR2 FQNEAQ (reference sequence). The ends were cut back, 3 bases at V and 5 bases at J, with 5 bases in the middle.

The chain has TRBV19 and TRBJ1-3, with D possibly matching TRBD1 (5 bases). This CDR3 has 14 residues. The germline gives CDR1 LNHDA, CDR2 SQIVND (reference sequence). The ends were cut back, 7 bases at V and 2 bases at J, with 12 bases in the middle. The CDR3, as DNA: TGTGCCAGTATGCAGGGATCGGCTGGAAACACCATATATTTT. Its translation is CASMQGSAGNTIYF.

This chain's CDR3 is CASSLLGNDLPYEQYF. As DNA, the CDR3 is TGTGCCAGCAGCTTATTAGGGAACGATCTCCCTTACGAGCAGTACTTC. The V gene is TRBV5-6, the J gene TRBJ2-7, with D unresolved. With 2 bases removed from V and 4 bases from J, the gap between germline ends came to 19 bases. CDR3 size: 16 residues. Germline V CDR1 and CDR2: SGHDT, YYEEEE.

The rearrangement links TRBV5-6 to TRBJ2-5, with TRBD2 matching over 9 bases. The CDR3 sequence is 11 residues long. J was trimmed by 14 bases and V by 4 bases; bases with no gene match: 6. Germline CDR1 and CDR2: SGHDT and YYEEEE. The CDR3 bases are TGTGCCAGCAGCGCTAGCGGGGTCTGTTACTTC. Its translation is CASSASGVCYF.